This T cell receptor beta chain was found in a study of T cell responses to AZD1222 COVID-19 vaccine. The germline gives CDR1 MGHRA, CDR2 YSYEKL. V gave up 1 base and J gave up 3 bases, with 10 bases separating them. This CDR3 has 16 residues. Repertoires were generated with immunoSEQ multiplex PCR, while TCRdb's copy carries only in-frame clones and drops some. The sample yields about 170,000 clones, roughly 89% seen once. The chain combines TRBV4-1 with TRBJ1-6; no firm D call. This clonotype was obtained from an adult who received the AZD1222 COVID-19 vaccine. Source: peripheral blood, taken 28 days after the second AZD1222 dose. CDR3 bases: TGCGCCAGCAGCCAAGGGGCAGCTCACTATAATTCACCCCTCCACTTT. This sequence encodes CASSQGAAHYNSPLHF.